This T cell receptor (beta chain) was sequenced for a study of response to subunit inactivated influenza vaccine. Study-level points and caveats: The authors offered the suggestion that each seasonal influenza vaccination recruits few new T cells.

TCRdb reprocessed the RT-PCR reads via MiXCR and lists one record per CDR3 protein. The sample includes 400,000 to 550,000 distinct CDR3 sequences, about 25% of them seen just once. The CDR3 totals 16 residues. The V gene's germline CDR1 is SGHRS and CDR2 YFSETQ. A few counts support this clonotype. Its antigen is as yet unknown. One junction end disagrees with the germline gene, perhaps due to a read error. The TCR sequence derives from a middle-aged man who received an inactivated influenza vaccine. The rearrangement uses TRBV5-1 and TRBJ2-6, with D possibly being TRBD2 (6 bases). Sequences were derived from CD4+ T cells sorted from PBMCs, sampled approximately 5 days after vaccination. CDR3: CASSLDRGSGANVLTF. Written as DNA, the CDR3 is TGTGCCAGCAGCTTAGACCGGGGGTCAGGGGCCAACGTCCTGACTTTC.